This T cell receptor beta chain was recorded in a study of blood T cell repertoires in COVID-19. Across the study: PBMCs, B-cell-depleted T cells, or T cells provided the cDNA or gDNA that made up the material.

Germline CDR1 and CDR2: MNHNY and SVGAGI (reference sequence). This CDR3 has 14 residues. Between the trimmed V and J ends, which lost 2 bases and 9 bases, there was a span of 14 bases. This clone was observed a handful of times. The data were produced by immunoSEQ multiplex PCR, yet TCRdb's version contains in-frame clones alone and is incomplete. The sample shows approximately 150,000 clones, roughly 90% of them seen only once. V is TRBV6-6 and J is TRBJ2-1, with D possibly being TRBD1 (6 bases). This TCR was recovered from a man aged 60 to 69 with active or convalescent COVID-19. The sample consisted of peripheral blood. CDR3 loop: CASSYPNTGSEQFF. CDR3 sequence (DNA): TGTGCCAGCAGTTACCCGAATACAGGGAGTGAGCAGTTCTTC.